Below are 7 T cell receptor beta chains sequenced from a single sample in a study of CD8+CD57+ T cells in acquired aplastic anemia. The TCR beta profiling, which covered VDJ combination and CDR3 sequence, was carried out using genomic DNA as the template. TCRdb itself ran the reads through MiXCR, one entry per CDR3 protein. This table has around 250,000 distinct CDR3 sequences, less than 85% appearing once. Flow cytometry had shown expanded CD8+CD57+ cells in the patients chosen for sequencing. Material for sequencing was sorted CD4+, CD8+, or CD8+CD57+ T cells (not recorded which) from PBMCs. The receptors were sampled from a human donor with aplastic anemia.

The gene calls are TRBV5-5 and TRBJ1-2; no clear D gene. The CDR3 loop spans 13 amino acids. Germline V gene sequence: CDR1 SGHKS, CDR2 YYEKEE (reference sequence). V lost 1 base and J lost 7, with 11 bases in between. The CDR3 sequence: CASSLLDAGGYTF. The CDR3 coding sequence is TGTGCCAGCAGCTTGTTAGACGCAGGTGGCTACACCTTC.

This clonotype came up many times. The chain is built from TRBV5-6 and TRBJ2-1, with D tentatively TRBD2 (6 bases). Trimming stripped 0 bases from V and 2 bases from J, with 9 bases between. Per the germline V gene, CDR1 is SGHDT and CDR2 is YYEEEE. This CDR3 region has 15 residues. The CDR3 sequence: CASSLGGETYNEQFF. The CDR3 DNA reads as TGTGCCAGCAGCTTGGGGGGGGAAACCTACAATGAGCAGTTCTTC.

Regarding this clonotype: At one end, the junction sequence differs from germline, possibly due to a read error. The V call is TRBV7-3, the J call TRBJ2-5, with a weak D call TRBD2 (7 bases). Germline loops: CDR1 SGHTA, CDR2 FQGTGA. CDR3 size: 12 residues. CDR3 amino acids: CAGRGAGETQSF. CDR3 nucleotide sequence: TGTGCCGGACGGGGGGCTGGGGAGACCCAGTCCTTC.

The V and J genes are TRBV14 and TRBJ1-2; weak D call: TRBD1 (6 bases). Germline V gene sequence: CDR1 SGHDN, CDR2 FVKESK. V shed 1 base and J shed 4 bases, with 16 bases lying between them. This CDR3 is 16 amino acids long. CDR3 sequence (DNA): TGTGCCAGCAGCCAAGGATTGGGCAGGGGAAGCTATGGCTACACCTTC. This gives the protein CASSQGLGRGSYGYTF.

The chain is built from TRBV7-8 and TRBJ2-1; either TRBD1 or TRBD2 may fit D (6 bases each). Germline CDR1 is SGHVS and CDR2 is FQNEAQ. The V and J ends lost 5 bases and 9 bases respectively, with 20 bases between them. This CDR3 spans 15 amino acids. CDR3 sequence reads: CASSVYGGSYTEQFF. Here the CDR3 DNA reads TGTGCCAGCAGCGTATACGGGGGCTCCTATACTGAGCAGTTCTTC.

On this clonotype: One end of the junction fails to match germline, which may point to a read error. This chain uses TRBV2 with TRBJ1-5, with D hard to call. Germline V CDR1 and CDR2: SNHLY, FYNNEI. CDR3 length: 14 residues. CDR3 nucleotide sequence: TGTGCCAGCAGGGACGCGTATACCAATCCGCAGCAGCATTTC. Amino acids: CASRDAYTNPQQHF.

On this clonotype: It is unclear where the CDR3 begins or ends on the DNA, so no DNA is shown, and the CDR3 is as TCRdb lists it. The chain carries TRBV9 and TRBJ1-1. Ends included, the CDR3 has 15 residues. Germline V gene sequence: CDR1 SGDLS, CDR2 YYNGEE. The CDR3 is CASSVGKKEQFFAFF.